What follows are 24 T cell receptor beta chains derived from one specimen sequenced in a study of shared clonotypes between healthy human individuals. TCRdb's table, derived via immunoSEQ multiplex PCR, lists solely in-frame clones and lacks some. The sample records some 1.4 million clones, roughly 97% being singletons. The sample was naive CD4+ T cells sorted from blood. Subset indicated: CD45RA+ positively selected. The receptors were gathered from a man aged 25-40 years in good health.

The chain links TRBV21-1 to TRBJ2-5; the table's D gene call, TRBD1, was not cross checked with the DNA. TRBV21-1 is tagged as a pseudogene. This CDR3 contains 17 residues. CDR3 DNA sequence: TGTGCCAGCAGCAAAGGGACAGGGGCTTACCCCCAAGAGACCCAGTACTTC. It encodes CASSKGTGAYPQETQYF.

The V call is TRBV5-1, the J call TRBJ2-1, with a possible D match to TRBD1 (6 bases). The V gene's germline CDR1 is SGHRS and CDR2 YFSETQ. Trimming removed 4 bases at V and 8 bases at J, with 16 bases between. The CDR3 consists of 14 residues. The CDR3 reads CASSRQGPYDEQFF. The DNA of the CDR3 is TGCGCCAGCAGCCGTCAGGGGCCGTACGATGAGCAGTTCTTC.

The V call is TRBV10-1, the J call TRBJ2-3; 8 bases agree with TRBD2. V trimming: 7 bases; J trimming: 4 bases; junction bases outside the gene matches: 4. The CDR3 sequence is 13 residues long. CDR1 and CDR2 (germline): WNHNN, SYGVQD (reference sequence). The CDR3 is CASTSGPADTQYF. The CDR3 DNA is TGCGCCAGCACTAGCGGGCCCGCAGATACGCAGTATTTT.

The rearrangement links TRBV7-9 to TRBJ2-7, with D uncertain. V was cut by 6 bases and J by 4 bases, with 16 bases left in between. CDR1 is SEHNR and CDR2 is FQNEAQ in the germline V gene (reference sequence). The CDR3 has 14 amino acids. The CDR3 DNA sequence: TGTGCCAGCAGTTATACCGGGTCCTTTTACGAGCAGTACTTC. Protein: CASSYTGSFYEQYF. Drawing the rest from reference TRBV7-9 and TRBJ2-7, the complete variable domain is DTGVSQNPRHKITKRGQNVTFRCDPISEHNRLYWYRQTLGQGPEFLTYFQNEAQLEKSRLLSDRFSAERPKGSFSTLEIQRTEQGDSAMYLCASSYTGSFYEQYFGPGTRLTVT.

This sequence joins TRBV5-6 and TRBJ2-3, with 7 bases that match TRBD2. Looked up from germline, CDR1 is SGHDT and CDR2 is YYEEEE. There are 16 residues in the CDR3. Trimming cost V 2 bases and J 2 bases; bases outside gene matches: 8. CDR3: CASSFVGTTSTDTQYF. The CDR3 coding sequence is TGTGCCAGCAGCTTCGTCGGGACTACCTCCACAGATACGCAGTATTTT.

J is TRBJ2-2 and V is TRBV5-4, with a tentative D call TRBD2 (6 bases). The CDR3 length is 15 residues. CDR1 and CDR2 from the germline V gene are SGHNT and YYREEE (reference sequence). V dropped 4 bases and J dropped 3 bases, with 13 bases sitting between them. The CDR3 nucleotides are TGTGCCAGCAGCGGTTCCGGGACTTACACCGGGGAGCTGTTTTTT. Translation gives CASSGSGTYTGELFF.

This chain's CDR3 is CASSVGWDSATDTQYF. For the CDR3, the DNA is TGTGCCAGCAGCGTAGGGTGGGATAGCGCCACAGATACGCAGTATTTT. This rearrangement joins TRBV9 to TRBJ2-3, with D maybe TRBD2 (5 bases). CDR3 length: 16 residues. Per the germline V gene, CDR1 is SGDLS and CDR2 is YYNGEE. V lost 0 bases to trimming and J lost 2 bases, with 13 bases between them.

This clone has more than one count but fewer than ten. The V and J genes are TRBV11-1 and TRBJ2-1; D unresolved. CDR1 is SGHAT, CDR2 FQDESV, per germline (reference sequence). The CDR3 is 12 amino acids. Trimming removed 6 bases from V and 5 bases from J, with 8 bases in between. The CDR3 coding sequence is TGTGCCAGCAGTCGTAGGAACAATGAGCAGTTCTTC. Its protein product is CASSRRNNEQFF.

This clone was seen just once. The chain couples TRBV7-9 to TRBJ1-5, with D maybe TRBD1 (6 bases). CDR1 is SEHNR, CDR2 FQNEAQ, per germline (reference sequence). The V gene lost 2 bases and the J gene lost 6 bases, with 8 bases spanning the gap. The CDR3 contains 13 residues. CDR3 sequence reads: CASSLQGFQPQHF. For the CDR3, the DNA is TGTGCCAGCAGCTTACAGGGGTTTCAGCCCCAGCATTTT.

The CDR3 nucleotides read TGTGCCAGCAGTGAACGATCGTCAGGGACAGGAGTCTACGAGCAGTACTTC. This encodes CASSERSSGTGVYEQYF. J is TRBJ2-7 and V is TRBV6-1; 8 nucleotides match TRBD1. This CDR3 region has 17 residues. V gave up 2 bases and J gave up 3 bases; unmatched junction bases: 12. Germline V lookup: CDR1 MNHNS, CDR2 SASEGT.

This chain connects TRBV7-2 to TRBJ1-5; tentative D call: TRBD1 (5 bases). Germline loops: CDR1 SGHTA, CDR2 FQGNSA. The CDR3 contains 17 residues. The V and J ends lost 5 bases and 4 bases respectively, with 21 bases between them. Written as DNA, the CDR3 is TGTGCCAGCAGCCTAGAGGGACGGCGGCAGGGAAATCAGCCCCAGCATTTT. This codes for CASSLEGRRQGNQPQHF.

J is TRBJ1-5 and V is TRBV10-3; TRBD1 matches at 7 bases. V was pared by 3 bases and J by 4 bases, with 3 bases of the junction left unmatched. Germline CDR1 reads ENHRY; CDR2 reads SYGVKD. CDR3 length equals 14 residues. The CDR3: CAISDPGGNQPQHF. In DNA, the CDR3 is TGTGCCATCAGTGACCCAGGGGGGAATCAGCCCCAGCATTTT.

The chain is built from TRBV9 and TRBJ2-1; TRBD2 aligns across 8 bases. The CDR3 sequence is 14 residues long. Germline values: CDR1 SGDLS, CDR2 YYNGEE. J gave up 3 bases and V 4 bases, and 3 bases lay outside the gene matches. CDR3 bases: TGTGCCAGCAGCCTTAGCGGGAACTACAATGAGCAGTTCTTC. The encoded protein is CASSLSGNYNEQFF. The whole variable domain, remainder taken from reference TRBV9 and TRBJ2-1, is DSGVTQTPKHLITATGQRVTLRCSPRSGDLSVYWYQQSLDQGLQFLIQYYNGEERAKGNILERFSAQQFPDLHSELNLSSLELGDSALYFCASSLSGNYNEQFFGPGTRLTVL.

On this clone: Other DNA sequences in the same sample also yield this CDR3. The CDR3 is CAISFPTGGSYEQYF. The CDR3 region has the DNA TGTGCCATCAGTTTCCCCACTGGCGGGTCCTACGAGCAGTACTTC. The chain has TRBV10-3 and TRBJ2-7; D perhaps matches TRBD2 (5 bases). The CDR3 sequence is 15 residues long. Germline V CDR1 and CDR2: ENHRY, SYGVKD. Trimming left V 5 bases short and J 1 base short, with 15 bases between.

The chain recombines TRBV28 with TRBJ2-1; the D gene is possibly TRBD2 (6 bases). V lost 2 bases and J lost 9, with 17 bases in between. The CDR3 covers 15 residues. Germline loops: CDR1 MDHEN, CDR2 SYDVKM. The CDR3: CASSLSSSGEFEQFF. As DNA, the CDR3 is TGTGCCAGCAGTTTAAGCAGCTCGGGAGAATTTGAGCAGTTCTTC.

The genes are TRBV11-2 and TRBJ2-1, with D possibly TRBD2 on 5 matching bases. This CDR3 has 18 residues. CDR1 SGHAT and CDR2 FQNNGV come from the germline V gene. V was clipped by 1 base and J by 1 base, with 17 bases between them. This CDR3 is CASSLGSLWRVSYNEQFF. The CDR3 DNA sequence: TGTGCCAGCAGCTTAGGAAGTTTATGGCGGGTGTCCTACAATGAGCAGTTCTTC. The whole variable domain, remainder taken from reference TRBV11-2 and TRBJ2-1, is EAGVAQSPRYKIIEKRQSVAFWCNPISGHATLYWYQQILGQGPKLLIQFQNNGVVDDSQLPKDRFSAERLKGVDSTLKIQPAKLEDSAVYLCASSLGSLWRVSYNEQFFGPGTRLTVL.

The V gene is TRBV30, the J gene TRBJ2-7; weak D call: TRBD1 (6 bases). Germline values: CDR1 GTSNPN, CDR2 SVGIG (reference sequence). V was trimmed by 4 bases and J by 4 bases, leaving 17 bases between them. This CDR3 has 14 amino acids. CDR3 bases: TGTGCCTGGAAATTGCAGGGGCCGACTTACGAGCAGTACTTC. As protein: CAWKLQGPTYEQYF.

The chain couples TRBV19 to TRBJ2-7, with 10 bases identical to TRBD2. Germline trimming cut 3 bases from V and 7 bases from J; bases unmatched to any gene: 9. The V gene's germline CDR1 is LNHDA and CDR2 SQIVND (reference sequence). This CDR3 has 15 amino acids. DNA of the CDR3: TGTGCCAGTAGTATCGTCACTAGCGGGAACCGGGAGCAGTACTTC. Protein: CASSIVTSGNREQYF. The whole variable domain, filled in from reference TRBV19 and TRBJ2-7, reads DGGITQSPKYLFRKEGQNVTLSCEQNLNHDAMYWYRQDPGQGLRLIYYSQIVNDFQKGDIAEGYSVSREKKESFPLTVTSAQKNPTAFYLCASSIVTSGNREQYFGPGTRLTVT.

On this clone: Other DNA sequences within the sample encode an identical CDR3. The chain couples TRBV19 to TRBJ1-4, with D hard to call. The CDR3 is made up of 14 amino acids. Germline assignment: CDR1 LNHDA and CDR2 SQIVND (reference sequence). V lost 2 bases and J 8 bases, leaving 12 bases between the germline ends. CDR3 in DNA: TGTGCCAGTAGTATATCTGGGGATTTCGAAAAACTGTTTTTT. It translates to CASSISGDFEKLFF.

The chain links TRBV28 to TRBJ2-7; maybe TRBD2 (7 bases). The length of the CDR3 is 17 residues. Trimming took 2 bases from V and 6 from J, leaving 23 bases between them. Looked up from germline, CDR1 is MDHEN and CDR2 is SYDVKM. The CDR3 region has the DNA TGTGCCAGCAGTTTAGGAAGGGGGGAGGGTATTCTGGTCGAGCAGTACTTC. Translating gives CASSLGRGEGILVEQYF.

The V and J genes are TRBV19 and TRBJ1-4; 7 nucleotides line up with TRBD1. The germline gives CDR1 LNHDA, CDR2 SQIVND (reference sequence). The CDR3 length is 15 residues. V dropped 5 bases and J dropped 5; count of bases not matched to a gene: 8. The CDR3, as DNA: TGTGCCAGTAGTCGACTTGGACAGGAAAATGAAAAACTGTTTTTT. Protein: CASSRLGQENEKLFF.

This sequence joins TRBV11-3 and TRBJ1-4; 8 positions agree with TRBD1. The CDR3 has 17 residues. The V gene's germline CDR1 is SGHNT and CDR2 YENEEA. V lost 2 bases, J lost 1 base, and 6 bases stayed unmatched. For the CDR3, the DNA is TGTGCCAGCAGCTTAATTGGGACAGGCGGAACTAATGAAAAACTGTTTTTT. The encoded protein is CASSLIGTGGTNEKLFF.

V usage is TRBV29-1 and J usage is TRBJ1-2; D is unresolved. Trimming stripped 1 base from V and 3 bases from J, with 12 bases between. Germline V gene lookup returns CDR1 SQVTM and CDR2 ANQGSEA. The CDR3 length is 14 residues. CDR3 DNA sequence: TGCAGCGTTGAAGGACAAAAGACGGACTATGGCTACACCTTC. Protein: CSVEGQKTDYGYTF.

This clone was detected only a few times. The chain combines TRBV11-2 with TRBJ1-4; a possible D gene is TRBD1 (6 bases). Germline assignment: CDR1 SGHAT and CDR2 FQNNGV. Trimming took 8 bases from V and 8 from J, leaving 9 bases between them. CDR3 length: 11 amino acids. The CDR3 DNA sequence: TGTGCCAGCCGAAGGGGGGAAAAACTGTTTTTT. It codes for CASRRGEKLFF. The full variable domain, with the rest looked up from reference TRBV11-2 and TRBJ1-4, is EAGVAQSPRYKIIEKRQSVAFWCNPISGHATLYWYQQILGQGPKLLIQFQNNGVVDDSQLPKDRFSAERLKGVDSTLKIQPAKLEDSAVYLCASRRGEKLFFGSGTQLSVL.